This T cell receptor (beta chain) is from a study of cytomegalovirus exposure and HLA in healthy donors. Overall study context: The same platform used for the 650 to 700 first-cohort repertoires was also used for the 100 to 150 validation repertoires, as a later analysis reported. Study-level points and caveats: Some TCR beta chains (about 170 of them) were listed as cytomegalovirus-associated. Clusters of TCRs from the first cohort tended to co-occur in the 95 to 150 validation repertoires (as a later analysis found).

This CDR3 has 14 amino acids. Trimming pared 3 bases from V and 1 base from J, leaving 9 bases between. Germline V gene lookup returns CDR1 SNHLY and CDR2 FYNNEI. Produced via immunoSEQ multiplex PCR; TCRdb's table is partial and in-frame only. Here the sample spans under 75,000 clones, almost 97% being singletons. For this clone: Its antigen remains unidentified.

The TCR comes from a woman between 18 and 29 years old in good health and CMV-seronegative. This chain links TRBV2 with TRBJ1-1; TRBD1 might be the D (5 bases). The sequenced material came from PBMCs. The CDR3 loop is CASSDRGGNTEAFF. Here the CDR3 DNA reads TGTGCCAGCAGTGATAGGGGCGGGAACACTGAAGCTTTCTTT.